This TCR beta chain was found in a study of control samples from healthy donors and cancer patients. Sequencing used immunoSEQ multiplex PCR; TCRdb keeps in-frame clones, though not all of them. The profile covers around 180,000 clones, with 70% to 90% appearing a single time and nearly 5% taken by the ten largest. Trimming at V came to 7 bases and at J to 7 bases, leaving 13 bases not matched to a gene. CDR1 and CDR2 from the germline V gene are GTSNPN and SVGIG (reference sequence). The CDR3 extends over 13 amino acids. The specimen was blood. This receptor was obtained from a woman aged 25 to 39 in good health. The chain is built from TRBV30 and TRBJ2-7; 7 nucleotides align to TRBD1. CDR3 coding DNA: TGTGCCTCCTCGACAGGGACCCAGGATGAGCAGTACGTC. Protein product: CASSTGTQDEQYV.